This entry features one TCR beta chain sequence. What it binds is not known. The data were obtained in a study of shared clonotypes between healthy human individuals. The germline V and J ends were trimmed by 1 base and 7 bases, with 13 bases remaining between them. The CDR3 sequence is 15 residues long. In germline, CDR1 is MNHNS, CDR2 SASEGT. Naive CD8 cells, CD45RO-negative and positively selected for CCR7, excluded terminally differentiated effector memory CD45RA+ cells. Some clones are missing from TCRdb's copy, which holds only in-frame ones; the method was immunoSEQ multiplex PCR. The table includes hundreds of thousands of clones, roughly 92% detected once. Whole-study results and caveats: In several donors, approximately 5% of naive CD4 clonotypes appeared in common. A limitation of the genetic and exposure-history diversity represented arose from few donors. Non-shared clonotypes were found to have lower generation probabilities than the clonotypes that were shared by all four of the sorted-subset donors.

This clonotype originated in a man aged 25-45 years in good health. Sequenced: naive CD8+ T cells sorted from blood. The V gene is TRBV6-1, the J gene TRBJ1-4; D remains unclear. As DNA, the CDR3 is TGTGCCAGCAGTGAAGACATCCGGACCGGTGAAAAACTGTTTTTT. Residues: CASSEDIRTGEKLFF.